This entry lists 20 T cell receptor beta chains sequenced from one sample in a study of regulatory T cells in long-lasting Graves disease. For TCR beta, libraries came from iRepertoire HTBI primers and Arm-PCR of CDR3 regions. TCRdb used MiXCR to reprocess the multiplex PCR reads, holding one entry per CDR3 protein. The data show a few hundred thousand distinct CDR3 sequences, approximately 12% seen once. The time point: newly diagnosed GD, antithyroid drugs for less than 3 months. The authors made the TCR library using RNA they extracted from PBMCs. A further study also used this sample, focusing on T cells in Graves' hyperthyroidism and ophthalmopathy.

The starting material was peripheral blood mononuclear cells (PBMCs), obtained at new diagnosis, from a patient treated with antithyroid drugs. These receptors were taken from a man aged 25 to 40 with Graves disease.

This clonotype was recorded at least ten times. The chain uses TRBV20-1 and TRBJ2-5; TRBD2 might be the D (6 bases). Germline CDR1 DFQATT, CDR2 SNEGSKA (reference sequence). This CDR3 has 13 amino acids. Trimming stripped 5 bases from V and 3 bases from J, with 13 bases between. The CDR3 sequence: CSALGAGKETQYF. CDR3 DNA: TGCAGTGCTTTAGGGGCGGGAAAAGAGACCCAGTACTTC.

This chain connects TRBV19 to TRBJ1-5; D may be TRBD1 (6 bases). The CDR3 covers 16 residues. V shed 3 bases and J shed 4 bases, with 16 bases lying between them. Germline assignment: CDR1 LNHDA and CDR2 SQIVND (reference sequence). The chain's CDR3 is CASSIEPTGGNQPQHF. As DNA, the CDR3 is TGTGCCAGTAGTATTGAGCCGACAGGTGGAAATCAGCCCCAGCATTTT.

CDR3 sequence: CASRIATARSGELFF. CDR3 DNA: TGTGCCAGCAGAATTGCGACTGCGCGTTCCGGGGAGCTGTTTTTT. The V call is TRBV6-2 or TRBV6-3, the J call TRBJ2-2; the D is unclear. Deletions cut 6 bases from V and 6 bases from J, with 17 bases between. This CDR3 is 15 amino acids long. The germline CDR1 and CDR2 sequences are MNHEY and SVGEGT.

This chain uses TRBV2 with TRBJ2-1; 7 bases align to TRBD2. Judging by the DNA end, TRBJ2-5 fits better; the J call may be wrong. Germline CDR1 reads SNHLY; CDR2 reads FYNNEI. The CDR3 spans 16 residues. The CDR3 coding sequence is TGTGCCAGCAGTGAAGCACGAACGGGAGGAGGAGAGACCCAGTACTTC. Amino acids: CASSEARTGGGETQYF.

The chain carries TRBV28 and TRBJ1-1; possible D gene TRBD1, 5 bases. Looked up from germline, CDR1 is MDHEN and CDR2 is SYDVKM. The CDR3 consists of 15 residues. Between the trimmed V and J ends, which lost 1 base and 1 base, there was a span of 10 bases. The CDR3: CASSLFYQGNTEAFF. The CDR3 region has the DNA TGTGCCAGCAGTTTATTTTACCAGGGGAACACTGAAGCTTTCTTT.

This clonotype was counted a few times. V usage is TRBV27 and J usage is TRBJ2-4; TRBD1 aligns across 7 bases. V lost 5 bases to trimming and J lost 6 bases; unmatched junction nucleotides: 7. CDR1 MNHEY and CDR2 SMNVEV come from the germline V gene (reference sequence). This CDR3 is 14 amino acids long. The CDR3: CASSKTGLANIQYF. The CDR3 DNA is TGTGCCAGCAGTAAGACAGGGTTGGCAAACATTCAGTACTTC.

This clonotype was detected many times. The chain combines TRBV12-3 or TRBV12-4 with TRBJ1-6; D not resolved. The CDR3 is 12 amino acids. The V end lost 3 bases, the J end lost 8 bases, and 5 bases lay between the germline ends. CDR3 in amino acids: CASSFGHSPLHF. The CDR3 DNA is TGTGCCAGCAGTTTCGGACATTCACCCCTCCACTTT.

This clonotype was seen many times. The chain is built from TRBV2 and TRBJ2-5; D is undetermined. Per germline, CDR1 SNHLY and CDR2 FYNNEI. V lost 3 bases, J lost 7 bases, and 12 bases lay in between. The CDR3 is 13 amino acids. For the CDR3, the DNA is TGTGCCAGCAGTGACCTCTTCGCCGGGACCCAGTACTTC. It specifies CASSDLFAGTQYF.

The sample holds many counts of this clonotype. The V call is TRBV6-2 or TRBV6-3, the J call TRBJ2-3; the D gene is possibly TRBD2 (6 bases). The ends were cut back, 5 bases at V and 1 base at J, with 10 bases in the middle. The germline CDR1 and CDR2 sequences are MNHEY and SVGEGT. The CDR3 length is 14 residues. CDR3 loop: CASSASVGTDTQYF. DNA for the CDR3: TGTGCCAGCAGTGCTAGCGTTGGCACAGATACGCAGTATTTT.

This clonotype was counted only a few times. The rearrangement uses TRBV6-1 and TRBJ2-1; D unclear. Germline V CDR1 and CDR2: MNHNS, SASEGT. The CDR3 totals 13 residues. Between the trimmed V and J ends, which lost 7 bases and 7 bases, there was a span of 14 bases. CDR3 amino acids: CASKAPPGNEQFF. DNA for the CDR3: TGTGCCAGCAAGGCCCCCCCCGGGAATGAGCAGTTCTTC.

This clonotype was observed many times. The rearrangement links TRBV5-1 to TRBJ2-7; no clear D gene. The end of the DNA aligns better with TRBJ2-5, so the J call may be wrong. The CDR3 length is 13 residues. Germline loops: CDR1 SGHRS, CDR2 YFSETQ. The CDR3 region has the DNA TGCGCCAGCAGCACGGACGAAGGCGGGACCCAGTACTTC. This translates into CASSTDEGGTQYF.

This clonotype has ten or more counts. CDR3 region: CASSFGPSYTF. CDR3 nucleotides: TGTGCCAGCAGTTTTGGGCCCTCTTACACCTTC. The chain couples TRBV12-3 or TRBV12-4 to TRBJ1-2; no clear D gene. The CDR3 has 11 residues. V dropped 3 bases and J dropped 11 bases, with 10 bases sitting between them.

In the case of this clonotype: Given a much more abundant clone one base away, this may be a read error. This rearrangement joins TRBV7-8 to TRBJ2-1; 7 bases map to TRBD1. The better agreement between TRBJ2-5 and the DNA end casts doubt on the J call. The CDR3 length is 16 residues. Germline CDR1 is SGHVS and CDR2 is FQNEAQ. This CDR3 reads CASSLTLRQGQEPQYF. CDR3 DNA sequence: TGTGCCAGCAGCTTAACCTTAAGACAGGGACAAGAGCCCCAGTACTTC.

The gene calls are TRBV7-9 and TRBJ2-7; tentatively, D is TRBD2 (6 bases). V lost 6 bases and J lost 2, with 11 bases in between. The CDR3 extends over 13 amino acids. CDR1 and CDR2 from the germline V gene are SEHNR and FQNEAQ (reference sequence). DNA for the CDR3: TGTGCCAGCAGACCGGACTACCCCTACGAGCAGTACTTC. Encoded protein: CASRPDYPYEQYF.

This clonotype was observed many times. This rearrangement joins TRBV11-2 to TRBJ1-2; D possibly corresponds to TRBD1 (6 bases). This CDR3 spans 14 amino acids. Trimming shortened V by 4 bases and J by 3 bases, and 12 bases separated the two germline ends. Germline assignment: CDR1 SGHAT and CDR2 FQNNGV. This CDR3 reads CASSSGAGYYGYTF. CDR3 in DNA: TGTGCCAGCAGCTCGGGGGCGGGGTACTATGGCTACACCTTC.

This clonotype was recorded at least ten times. The chain carries TRBV7-3 and TRBJ2-1, with 12 bases identical to TRBD2. The CDR3 length is 15 residues. CDR1 and CDR2 (germline): SGHTA, FQGTGA. V trimming: 6 bases; J trimming: 6 bases; junction bases outside the gene matches: 6. The CDR3 DNA reads TGTGCCAGCAGGACCGGGACTAGCGGGTTCAATGAGCAGTTCTTC. Translated, it gives CASRTGTSGFNEQFF.

The rearrangement joins TRBV20-1 to TRBJ2-1; D is ambiguous. This CDR3 region has 11 residues. Trimming pared 7 bases from V and 7 bases from J, leaving 11 bases between. The germline gives CDR1 DFQATT, CDR2 SNEGSKA (reference sequence). The chain's CDR3 is CSVVRINEQFF. In DNA form, the CDR3 reads TGCAGTGTGGTCCGTATAAATGAGCAGTTCTTC.

The table lists this clonotype with many counts. The V and J genes are TRBV20-1 and TRBJ2-7; 8 bases are a match to TRBD2. Losses at the gene ends were 0 bases for V and 1 base for J; bases not matched to a gene: 2. The CDR3 spans 14 residues. Germline assignment: CDR1 DFQATT and CDR2 SNEGSKA (reference sequence). CDR3 sequence reads: CSARDGTSSYEQYF. The CDR3 DNA reads as TGCAGTGCTAGAGACGGGACTAGTTCCTACGAGCAGTACTTC.

The chain carries TRBV11-2 and TRBJ2-3; no clear D. Germline lookup yields CDR1 SGHAT and CDR2 FQNNGV. V was trimmed by 1 base and J by 0 bases, leaving 17 bases between them. The CDR3 length is 18 residues. CDR3 DNA sequence: TGTGCCAGCAGCTTAGGTCTCCAGCCCTACTCTAGCACAGATACGCAGTATTTT. It yields the protein CASSLGLQPYSSTDTQYF.

The chain uses TRBV6-1 and TRBJ2-3; the D is unclear. In germline, CDR1 is MNHNS, CDR2 SASEGT. Trimming removed 7 bases from V and 1 base from J, with 9 bases in between. The CDR3 has 13 residues. CDR3 bases: TGTGCCAGCAAGGCGCTAGGCACAGATACGCAGTATTTT. Protein: CASKALGTDTQYF.